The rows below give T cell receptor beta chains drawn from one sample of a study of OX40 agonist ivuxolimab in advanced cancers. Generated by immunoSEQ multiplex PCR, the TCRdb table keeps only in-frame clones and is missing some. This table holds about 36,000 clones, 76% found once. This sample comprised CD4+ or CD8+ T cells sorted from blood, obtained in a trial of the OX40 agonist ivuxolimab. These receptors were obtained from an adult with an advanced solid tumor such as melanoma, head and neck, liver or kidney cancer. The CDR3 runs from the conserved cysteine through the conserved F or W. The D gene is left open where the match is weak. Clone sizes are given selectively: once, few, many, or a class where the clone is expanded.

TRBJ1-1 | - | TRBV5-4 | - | CASSLRTNTEAFF | TGTGCCAGCAGCTTGAGAACCAACACTGAAGCTTTCTTT
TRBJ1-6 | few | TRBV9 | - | CASSIPGDASLHF | TGTGCCAGCAGCATACCCGGAGACGCATCCCTCCACTTT
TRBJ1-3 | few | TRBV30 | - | CAWSFSGNTIYF | TGTGCCTGGAGTTTTTCTGGAAACACCATATATTTT
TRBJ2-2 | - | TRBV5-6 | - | CASSLELQGGTGELFF | TGTGCCAGCAGCTTGGAGTTACAGGGGGGGACCGGGGAGCTGTTTTTT
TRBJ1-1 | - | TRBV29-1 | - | CSVFQGHTEAFF | TGCAGCGTTTTTCAAGGACACACTGAAGCTTTCTTT
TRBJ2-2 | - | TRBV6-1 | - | CASSVERQFTGELFF | TGTGCCAGCAGTGTTGAGCGACAGTTCACCGGGGAGCTGTTTTTT
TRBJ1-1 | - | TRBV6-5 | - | CASNRGAANTEAFF | TGTGCCAGCAACCGGGGGGCAGCAAACACTGAAGCTTTCTTT
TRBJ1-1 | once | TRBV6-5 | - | CASSYSGGAFF | TGTGCCAGCAGTTACTCAGGGGGAGCTTTCTTT
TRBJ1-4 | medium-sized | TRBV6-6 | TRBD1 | CASSWRTGRRKLFF | TGTGCCAGCAGTTGGAGGACAGGGAGGAGAAAACTGTTTTTT
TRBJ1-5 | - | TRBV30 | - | CAWSGSRSNQPQHF | TGTGCCTGGAGTGGCTCAAGGAGCAATCAGCCCCAGCATTTT
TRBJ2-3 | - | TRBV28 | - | CASSFWGRTDTQYF | TGTGCCAGCAGTTTTTGGGGTAGAACAGATACGCAGTATTTT
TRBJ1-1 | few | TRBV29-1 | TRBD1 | CSVVGQERKAFF | TGCAGCGTTGTCGGACAGGAAAGGAAAGCTTTCTTT
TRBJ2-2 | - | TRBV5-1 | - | CASSFKQGWTGELFF | TGCGCCAGCAGCTTTAAGCAGGGATGGACCGGGGAGCTGTTTTTT
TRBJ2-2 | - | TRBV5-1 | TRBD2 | CASSLGRGGSGELFF | TGCGCCAGCAGCTTGGGCCGGGGGGGCTCCGGGGAGCTGTTTTTT
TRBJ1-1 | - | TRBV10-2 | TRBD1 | CASTRQGDTEAFF | TGCGCCAGCACCAGACAGGGAGACACTGAAGCTTTCTTT
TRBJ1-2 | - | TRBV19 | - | CASRTYGQFYGYTF | TGTGCCAGTAGGACTTATGGACAGTTCTATGGCTACACCTTC
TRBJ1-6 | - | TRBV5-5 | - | CASREGSYNSPLHF | TGTGCCAGCAGGGAGGGCTCCTATAATTCACCCCTCCACTTT
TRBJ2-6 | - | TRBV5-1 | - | CASSLEVGYGANVLTF | TGCGCCAGCAGCTTGGAAGTAGGGTATGGGGCCAACGTCCTGACTTTC
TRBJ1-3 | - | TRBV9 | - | CASSASENTIYF | TGTGCCAGCAGCGCTTCAGAAAACACCATATATTTT
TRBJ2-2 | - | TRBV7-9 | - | CASSARGGSGGELFF | TGTGCCAGCAGCGCCAGAGGGGGGTCAGGCGGGGAGCTGTTTTTT
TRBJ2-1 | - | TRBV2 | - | CATGQTYNEQFF | TGTGCCACCGGACAGACCTACAATGAGCAGTTCTTC
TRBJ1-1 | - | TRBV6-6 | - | CASSLVVTEAFF | TGTGCCAGCAGCTTAGTGGTCACTGAAGCTTTCTTT
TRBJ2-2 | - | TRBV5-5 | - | CASSPEGSRANTGELFF | TGTGCCAGCAGCCCGGAAGGGTCGAGGGCGAACACCGGGGAGCTGTTTTTT
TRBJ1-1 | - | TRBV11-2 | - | CASSHDPNTEAFF | TGTGCCAGCAGCCACGACCCTAACACTGAAGCTTTCTTT
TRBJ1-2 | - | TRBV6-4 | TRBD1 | CASSPAGQGYGYTF | TGTGCCAGCAGTCCCGCGGGACAGGGGTATGGCTACACCTTC
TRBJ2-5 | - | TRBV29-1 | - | CSVNLVTGLKTQYF | TGCAGCGTCAACCTCGTCACAGGGTTAAAGACCCAGTACTTC
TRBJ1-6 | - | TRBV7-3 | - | CASSLTQGQIYNSPLHF | TGTGCCAGCAGCTTAACACAGGGCCAAATTTATAATTCACCCCTCCACTTT
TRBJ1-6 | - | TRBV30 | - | CAWSIQNSPLHF | TGTGCCTGGAGTATACAGAATTCACCCCTCCACTTT
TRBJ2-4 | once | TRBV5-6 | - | CASSLQGAKNIQYF | TGTGCCAGCAGCTTACAGGGTGCCAAAAACATTCAGTACTTC
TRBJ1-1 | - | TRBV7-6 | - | CASSQDRNTEAFF | TGTGCCAGCAGTCAGGACAGGAACACTGAAGCTTTCTTT
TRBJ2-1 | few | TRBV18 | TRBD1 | CASSDRVAYNEQFF | TGTGCCAGCTCAGACAGGGTTGCCTACAATGAGCAGTTCTTC
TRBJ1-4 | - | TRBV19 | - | CASSLIPFNEKLFF | TGTGCCAGTAGTCTTATTCCCTTTAATGAAAAACTGTTTTTT
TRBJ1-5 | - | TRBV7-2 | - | CASSLEAVNQPQHF | TGTGCCAGCAGCTTAGAGGCCGTGAATCAGCCCCAGCATTTT
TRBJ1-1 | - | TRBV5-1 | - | CASSSYPRGLSSRTEAFF | TGCGCCAGCAGCTCCTATCCCCGGGGACTTTCCTCAAGGACTGAAGCTTTCTTT
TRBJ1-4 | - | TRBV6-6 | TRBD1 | CASSTQGVTNEKLFF | TGTGCCAGCAGTACCCAGGGGGTGACTAATGAAAAACTGTTTTTT
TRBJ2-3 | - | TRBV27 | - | CASSPSVGVRDQCTDTQYF | TGTGCCAGCAGTCCGTCGGTGGGTGTCAGGGACCAATGCACAGATACGCAGTATTTT
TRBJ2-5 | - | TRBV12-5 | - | CASGLTLGTRAEYF | TGTGCTAGTGGTTTGACCCTGGGGACGCGAGCTGAGTACTTC
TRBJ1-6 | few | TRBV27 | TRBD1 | CASSPRDSENAPLHF | TGTGCCAGCAGTCCCAGGGACAGCGAAAATGCACCCCTCCACTTT
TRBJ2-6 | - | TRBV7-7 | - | CASSSSGANVLTF | TGTGCCAGCAGCTCGAGTGGGGCCAACGTCCTGACTTTC
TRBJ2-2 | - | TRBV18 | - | CASSLTQGLWTGELFF | TGTGCCAGCTCACTAACGCAGGGCCTGTGGACCGGGGAGCTGTTTTTT
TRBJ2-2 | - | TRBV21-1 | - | CASSKAGLAGENTGELFF | TGTGCCAGCAGCAAAGCGGGGTTAGCGGGGGAAAACACCGGGGAGCTGTTTTTT
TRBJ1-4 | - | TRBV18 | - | CASTSGEKLFF | TGTGCCTCCACCTCTGGGGAAAAACTGTTTTTT
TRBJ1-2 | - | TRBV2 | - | CASRPDSNYGYTF | TGTGCCAGCAGGCCCGACAGTAACTATGGCTACACCTTC
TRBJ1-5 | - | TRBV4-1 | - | CASRLTGLTNQPQHF | TGCGCCAGCAGGCTGACAGGCTTAACCAATCAGCCCCAGCATTTT